These 22 T cell receptor beta chains were sequenced from one sample in a study of cytomegalovirus exposure and HLA in healthy donors listed by TCRdb under 2017. Library construction relied on the immunoSEQ multiplex PCR assay. A mixture of 60 forward primers for TCR Vbeta segments and 13 reverse primers for TCR Jbeta segments was used in the multiplex PCR. Drawn from immuneACCESS, this table holds only the in-frame rearrangements with V and J called that TCRdb kept. Clones are partly lost; checked studies trace under half to an unresolved V gene and leave the rest unexplained. The table for this sample lists roughly 190,000 clones; 78% of them were counted only once. The ten largest clones represent 13% to 15% of the sample. Source material: PBMCs. The receptors here all came from a woman younger than 45 in good health and CMV-seropositive.

This clone was counted only a few times. The chain joins TRBV5-1 to TRBJ2-3; 10 nucleotides match TRBD2. This CDR3 is 17 amino acids long. Looked up from germline, CDR1 is SGHRS and CDR2 is YFSETQ. After removal of 0 bases from V and 2 bases from J, the junction contained 6 bases not matched to a gene. The CDR3 sequence is CASSLALAGTPTDTQYF. CDR3 coding DNA: TGCGCCAGCAGCTTGGCACTAGCGGGGACCCCCACAGATACGCAGTATTTT. Full variable domain (outside the CDR3, taken from reference TRBV5-1 and TRBJ2-3): KAGVTQTPRYLIKTRGQQVTLSCSPISGHRSVSWYQQTPGQGLQFLFEYFSETQRNKGNFPGRFSGRQFSNSRSEMNVSTLELGDSALYLCASSLALAGTPTDTQYFGPGTRLTVL.

V gene TRBV5-1 combines with J gene TRBJ2-1; D might be TRBD1 (6 bases). The CDR3 has 15 amino acids. Germline CDR1 and CDR2: SGHRS and YFSETQ. Between the trimmed V and J ends, which lost 10 bases and 2 bases, there was a span of 19 bases. CDR3 sequence: CASYSGVKTYNEQFF. Here the CDR3 DNA reads TGCGCCTCCTATTCAGGGGTCAAAACCTACAATGAGCAGTTCTTC.

The chain is built from TRBV7-3 and TRBJ2-2; 7 nucleotides line up with TRBD2. V was pared by 4 bases and J by 1 base, with 0 bases of the junction left unmatched. This CDR3 spans 14 amino acids. In germline, CDR1 is SGHTA, CDR2 FQGTGA. The CDR3 loop is CASSWGGNTGELFF. In nucleotides, the CDR3 is TGTGCCAGCAGCTGGGGGGGGAACACCGGGGAGCTGTTTTTT.

This chain links TRBV5-1 with TRBJ2-2; 10 bases agree with TRBD1. Trimming took 4 bases from V and 6 from J; bases not matched to a gene: 6. The germline V gene has CDR1 SGHRS and CDR2 YFSETQ. The CDR3 has 15 residues. The CDR3 DNA reads TGCGCCAGCAGCCCGTCCGGGACAGGGGCCGGGGAGCTGTTTTTT. Translating gives CASSPSGTGAGELFF.

The chain links TRBV7-3 to TRBJ2-4; 8 positions match TRBD1. With V trimmed by 5 bases and J by 7 bases, 10 bases remained unmatched. This CDR3 comprises 15 residues. The germline V gene has CDR1 SGHTA and CDR2 FQGTGA. CDR3: CASSPGTGVSNIQYF. The CDR3 DNA is TGTGCCAGCAGCCCCGGGACAGGCGTTTCGAACATTCAGTACTTC.

This sequence joins TRBV19 and TRBJ1-1; 12 bases fit TRBD1. This CDR3 spans 15 amino acids. Per germline, CDR1 LNHDA and CDR2 SQIVND (reference sequence). J gave up 10 bases and V 5 bases, and 11 bases lay outside the gene matches. CDR3 in amino acids: CASSAARRDRGLAFF. In DNA form, the CDR3 reads TGTGCCAGTAGTGCGGCCAGGCGGGACAGGGGGCTAGCTTTCTTT.

The chain is built from TRBV9 and TRBJ2-1; the D gene is possibly TRBD2 (6 bases). Trimming removed 2 bases from V and 6 bases from J, with 12 bases in between. Germline CDR1 reads SGDLS; CDR2 reads YYNGEE. The CDR3 is 14 residues long. The CDR3: CASSVGGTGNEQFF. DNA of the CDR3: TGTGCCAGCAGCGTTGGAGGGACCGGCAATGAGCAGTTCTTC.

This clone was seen more than once but under ten times. V and J are TRBV7-8 and TRBJ2-7; D might be TRBD2 (5 bases). V was clipped by 6 bases and J by 7 bases, with 16 bases between them. Germline V gene sequence: CDR1 SGHVS, CDR2 FQNEAQ. The CDR3 covers 13 residues. DNA of the CDR3: TGTGCCAGCAGTTGGGATCTAACGGGGGAGCAGTACTTC. Amino acid sequence: CASSWDLTGEQYF. Full variable domain (rest looked up from reference TRBV7-8 and TRBJ2-7): GAGVSQSPRYKVAKRGQDVALRCDPISGHVSLFWYQQALGQGPEFLTYFQNEAQLDKSGLPSDRFFAERPEGSVSTLKIQRTQQEDSAVYLCASSWDLTGEQYFGPGTRLTVT.

The chain employs TRBV19 and TRBJ2-1; 9 positions agree with TRBD2. This CDR3 has 16 residues. Germline V gene lookup returns CDR1 LNHDA and CDR2 SQIVND (reference sequence). The trim removed 5 bases at V and 6 bases at J, leaving 11 bases unmatched. The CDR3 sequence: CASSAPKVAGVNEQFF. The CDR3 nucleotides read TGTGCCAGTAGTGCCCCCAAGGTAGCGGGAGTCAATGAGCAGTTCTTC. The variable domain in full, with the rest retrieved from reference TRBV19 and TRBJ2-1, is DGGITQSPKYLFRKEGQNVTLSCEQNLNHDAMYWYRQDPGQGLRLIYYSQIVNDFQKGDIAEGYSVSREKKESFPLTVTSAQKNPTAFYLCASSAPKVAGVNEQFFGPGTRLTVL.

This clone was recorded only once. The rearrangement uses TRBV15 and TRBJ2-7; no reliable D call. CDR3 length: 15 amino acids. The germline gives CDR1 LNHNV, CDR2 YYDKDF (reference sequence). Trimming took off 3 bases at V and 5 bases at J, with 17 bases between the two ends. The CDR3 DNA sequence: TGTGCCACCAGCAGGGTGATGAGTTTGCCGCACGAGCAGTACTTC. Protein: CATSRVMSLPHEQYF.

Written as DNA, the CDR3 is TGCGCCAGCAGCTTGGCCGGGACAGGGATCTACGAGCAGTACTTC. This encodes CASSLAGTGIYEQYF. The J gene is TRBJ2-7, the V gene TRBV5-1; 9 bases align to TRBD1. V was clipped by 0 bases and J by 3 bases; unmatched bases: 4. This CDR3 spans 15 amino acids. Germline lookup yields CDR1 SGHRS and CDR2 YFSETQ.

The CDR3 loop reads CASSVVGGRAALLGEQFF. CDR3 sequence (DNA): TGTGCCAGCAGCGTAGTAGGGGGGAGGGCGGCCCTCCTTGGTGAGCAGTTCTTC. The chain recombines TRBV9 with TRBJ2-1, with D possibly matching TRBD2 (7 bases). This CDR3 is 18 amino acids long. Germline CDR1 is SGDLS and CDR2 is YYNGEE. V shed 0 bases and J shed 9 bases, with 25 bases lying between them.

The chain has TRBV4-1 and TRBJ1-6; D uncertain. The CDR3 has 17 residues. Between the trimmed V and J ends, which lost 4 bases and 0 bases, there was a span of 13 bases. Germline V lookup: CDR1 MGHRA, CDR2 YSYEKL. The CDR3 region is CASSPSERSSYNSPLHF. The CDR3 DNA reads as TGCGCCAGCAGCCCCTCAGAGAGGAGCTCCTATAATTCACCCCTCCACTTT.

This clone was detected a few times. This rearrangement joins TRBV5-4 to TRBJ1-4, with 9 bases matching TRBD1. V was clipped by 4 bases and J by 6 bases; unmatched bases: 1. The CDR3 has 13 amino acids. Per the germline V gene, CDR1 is SGHNT and CDR2 is YYREEE (reference sequence). This chain's CDR3 is CASSRTGDEKLFF. The CDR3 DNA reads TGTGCCAGCAGCCGGACAGGGGATGAAAAACTGTTTTTT.

This clone was detected a few times. The chain combines TRBV5-1 with TRBJ2-4; D gene ambiguous. The CDR3 runs to 16 residues. V was pared by 0 bases and J by 1 base, with 11 bases between. Germline V gene lookup returns CDR1 SGHRS and CDR2 YFSETQ. The CDR3 DNA reads as TGCGCCAGCAGCTTGGACCTTACCGGGGCCAAAAACATTCAGTACTTC. It encodes CASSLDLTGAKNIQYF.

The J gene is TRBJ2-7, the V gene TRBV27, with 10 positions matching TRBD2. This CDR3 spans 16 amino acids. With 3 bases clipped from V and 2 bases from J, the junction kept 7 bases outside the gene matches. Per germline, CDR1 MNHEY and CDR2 SMNVEV (reference sequence). The CDR3 here is CASSLLSGRAAYEQYF. The CDR3 nucleotides read TGTGCCAGCAGTTTGTTAAGCGGGAGGGCTGCCTACGAGCAGTACTTC.

In its sample, this clone was seen a few times. This chain connects TRBV10-3 to TRBJ2-3; 12 nucleotides match TRBD2. Germline CDR1 reads ENHRY; CDR2 reads SYGVKD. The CDR3 contains 17 residues. Unmatched junction bases numbered 8, after V lost 7 bases and J lost 0 bases. The CDR3 nucleotides are TGTGCCATCACGGCTAGCGGGGGGGCCAGGAGCACAGATACGCAGTATTTT. Translation: CAITASGGARSTDTQYF.

The chain links TRBV5-1 to TRBJ1-2, with D unclear. The germline CDR1 and CDR2 sequences are SGHRS and YFSETQ. This CDR3 is built from 14 residues. V was pared by 4 bases and J by 13 bases, with 23 bases between. The CDR3 DNA follows: TGCGCCAGCAGCCCGGGAGTCAGCACTATGGCTTGCACCTTC. Its protein product is CASSPGVSTMACTF.

In this sample, this clone turned up a few times. CDR3 amino acids: CASSSRQGSGNTIYF. The CDR3 coding sequence is TGTGCCAGCAGCTCGAGACAGGGCTCTGGAAACACCATATATTTT. The chain uses TRBV7-2 and TRBJ1-3; 7 positions agree with TRBD1. CDR3 length equals 15 residues. The V segment lost 4 bases and the J segment 0 bases; nucleotides outside the gene matches: 3. The germline gives CDR1 SGHTA, CDR2 FQGNSA.

The chain couples TRBV5-4 to TRBJ1-1, with D perhaps matching TRBD1 (5 bases). CDR1 and CDR2 (germline): SGHNT, YYREEE (reference sequence). V lost 3 bases and J lost 1, with 13 bases in between. This CDR3 is 15 amino acids long. CDR3 in amino acids: CASSYDRTGNTEAFF. The CDR3 coding sequence is TGTGCCAGCAGCTACGATCGTACAGGGAACACTGAAGCTTTCTTT.

The V call is TRBV6-1, the J call TRBJ2-5; D call uncertain. CDR3 length: 13 residues. Trimming cost V 1 base and J 6 bases, with 9 bases left between them. CDR1 MNHNS and CDR2 SASEGT come from the germline V gene. DNA of the CDR3: TGTGCCAGCAGTGAAGGGCGGCGACAGACCCAGTACTTC. Amino acid sequence: CASSEGRRQTQYF.

The chain carries TRBV27 and TRBJ2-7, with 12 bases fitting TRBD1. J was trimmed by 4 bases and V by 2 bases; bases with no gene match: 3. The CDR3 is 15 residues long. Looked up from germline, CDR1 is MNHEY and CDR2 is SMNVEV (reference sequence). The CDR3 nucleotides are TGTGCCAGCAGTTTAAAGGGACAGGGGGCGTACGAGCAGTACTTC. Residues: CASSLKGQGAYEQYF.